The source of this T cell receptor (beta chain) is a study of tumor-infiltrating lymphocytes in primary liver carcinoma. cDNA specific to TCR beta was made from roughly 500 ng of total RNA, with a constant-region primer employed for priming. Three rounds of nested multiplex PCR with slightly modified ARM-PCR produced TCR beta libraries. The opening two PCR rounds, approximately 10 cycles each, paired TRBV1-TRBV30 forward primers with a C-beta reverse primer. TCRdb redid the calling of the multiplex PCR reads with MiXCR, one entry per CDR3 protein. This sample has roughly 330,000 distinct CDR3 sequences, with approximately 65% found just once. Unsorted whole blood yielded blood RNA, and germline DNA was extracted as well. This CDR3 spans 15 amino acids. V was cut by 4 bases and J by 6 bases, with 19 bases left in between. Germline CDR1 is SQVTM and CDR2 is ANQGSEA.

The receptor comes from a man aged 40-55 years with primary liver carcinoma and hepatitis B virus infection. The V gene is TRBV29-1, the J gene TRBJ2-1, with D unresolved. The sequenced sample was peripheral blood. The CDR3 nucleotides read TGCAGCGTTGTCCAGCCTAGGGCTGTCTGCAATGAGCAGTTCTTC. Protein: CSVVQPRAVCNEQFF.